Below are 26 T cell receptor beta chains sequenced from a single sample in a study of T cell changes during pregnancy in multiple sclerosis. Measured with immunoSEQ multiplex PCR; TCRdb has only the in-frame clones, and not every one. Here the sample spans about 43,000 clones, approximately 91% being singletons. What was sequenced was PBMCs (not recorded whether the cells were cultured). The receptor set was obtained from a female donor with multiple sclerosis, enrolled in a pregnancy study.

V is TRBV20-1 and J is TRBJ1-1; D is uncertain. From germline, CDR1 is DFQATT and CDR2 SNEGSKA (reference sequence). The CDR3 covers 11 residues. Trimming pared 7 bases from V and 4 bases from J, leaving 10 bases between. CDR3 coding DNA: TGCAGTGTCCCAGGAAGCACTGAAGCTTTCTTT. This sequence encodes CSVPGSTEAFF.

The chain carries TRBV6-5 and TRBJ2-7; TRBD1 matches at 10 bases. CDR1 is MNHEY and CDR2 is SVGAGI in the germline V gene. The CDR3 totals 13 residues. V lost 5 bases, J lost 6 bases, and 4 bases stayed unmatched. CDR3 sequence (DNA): TGTGCCAGCAGTAGCGGACAGGGGGGCGAGCAGTACTTC. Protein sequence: CASSSGQGGEQYF.

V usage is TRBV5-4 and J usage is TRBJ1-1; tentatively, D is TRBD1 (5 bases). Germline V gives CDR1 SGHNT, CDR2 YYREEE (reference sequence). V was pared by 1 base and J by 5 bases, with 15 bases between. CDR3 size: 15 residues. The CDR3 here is CASSLFRGGKTEAFF. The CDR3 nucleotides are TGTGCCAGCAGCTTGTTTCGGGGGGGGAAAACTGAAGCTTTCTTT.

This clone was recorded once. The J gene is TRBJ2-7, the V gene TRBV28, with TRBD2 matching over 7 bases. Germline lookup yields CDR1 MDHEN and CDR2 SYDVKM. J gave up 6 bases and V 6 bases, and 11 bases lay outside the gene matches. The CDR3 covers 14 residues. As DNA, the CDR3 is TGTGCCAGCAGGCCTGGGGGAGGGCCGATCGAGCAGTACTTC. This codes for CASRPGGGPIEQYF.

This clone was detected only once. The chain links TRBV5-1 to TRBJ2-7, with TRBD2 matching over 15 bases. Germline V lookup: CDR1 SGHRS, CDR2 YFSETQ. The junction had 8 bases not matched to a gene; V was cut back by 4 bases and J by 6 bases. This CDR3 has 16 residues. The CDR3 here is CASSPGEGLAGGEQYF. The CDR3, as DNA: TGCGCCAGCAGCCCCGGGGAGGGACTAGCGGGAGGCGAGCAGTACTTC.

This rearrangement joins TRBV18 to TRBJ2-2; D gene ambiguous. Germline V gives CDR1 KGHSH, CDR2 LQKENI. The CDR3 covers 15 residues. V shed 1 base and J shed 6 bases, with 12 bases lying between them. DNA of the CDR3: TGTGCCAGCTCACCACAGTCTGATTCTCCCGGGGAGCTGTTTTTT. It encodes CASSPQSDSPGELFF.

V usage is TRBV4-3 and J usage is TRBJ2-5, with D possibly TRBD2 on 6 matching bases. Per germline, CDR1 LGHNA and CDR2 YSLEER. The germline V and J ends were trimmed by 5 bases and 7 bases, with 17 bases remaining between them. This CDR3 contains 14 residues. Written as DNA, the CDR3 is TGCGCCAGCAGCGAAACTAGCCGAGTAAGGACCCAGTACTTC. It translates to CASSETSRVRTQYF.

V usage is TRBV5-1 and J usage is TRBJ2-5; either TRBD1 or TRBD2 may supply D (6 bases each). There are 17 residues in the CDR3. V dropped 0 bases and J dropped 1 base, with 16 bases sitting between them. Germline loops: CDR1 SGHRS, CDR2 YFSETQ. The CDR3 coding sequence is TGCGCCAGCAGCTTGGGGGCTAGCTCGGGGGCCCAAGAGACCCAGTACTTC. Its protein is CASSLGASSGAQETQYF. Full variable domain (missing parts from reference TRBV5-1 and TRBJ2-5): KAGVTQTPRYLIKTRGQQVTLSCSPISGHRSVSWYQQTPGQGLQFLFEYFSETQRNKGNFPGRFSGRQFSNSRSEMNVSTLELGDSALYLCASSLGASSGAQETQYFGPGTRLLVL.

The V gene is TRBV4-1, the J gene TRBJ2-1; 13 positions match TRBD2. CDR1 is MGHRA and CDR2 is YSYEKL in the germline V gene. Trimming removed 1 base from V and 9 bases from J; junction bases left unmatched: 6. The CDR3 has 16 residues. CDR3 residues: CASSQGTSGRWGEQFF. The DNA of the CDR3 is TGCGCCAGCAGCCAAGGGACTAGCGGGAGATGGGGTGAGCAGTTCTTC.

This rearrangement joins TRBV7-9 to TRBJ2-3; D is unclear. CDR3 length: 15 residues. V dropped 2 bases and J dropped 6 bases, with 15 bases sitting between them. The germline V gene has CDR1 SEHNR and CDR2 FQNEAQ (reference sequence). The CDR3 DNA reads TGTGCCAGCAGCTTAAACTCCAGGCCACCCGATACGCAGTATTTT. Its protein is CASSLNSRPPDTQYF.

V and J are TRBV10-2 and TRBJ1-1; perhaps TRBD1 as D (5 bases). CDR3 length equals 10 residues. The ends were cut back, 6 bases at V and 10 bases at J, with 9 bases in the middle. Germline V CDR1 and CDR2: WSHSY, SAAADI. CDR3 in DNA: TGCGCCAGCAGCGCAGGGACAGCTTTCTTT. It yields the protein CASSAGTAFF.

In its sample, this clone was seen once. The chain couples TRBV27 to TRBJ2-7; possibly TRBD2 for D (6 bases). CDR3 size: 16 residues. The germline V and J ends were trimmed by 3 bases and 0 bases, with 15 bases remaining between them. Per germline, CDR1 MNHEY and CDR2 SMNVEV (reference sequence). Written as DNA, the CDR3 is TGTGCCAGCAGTTTTATCCAGGGAGGAACCTCCTACGAGCAGTACTTC. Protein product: CASSFIQGGTSYEQYF.

The CDR3 region is CASSQDGLRGSGYTF. In nucleotides, the CDR3 is TGCGCCAGCAGCCAAGATGGTCTCAGGGGCTCTGGCTACACCTTC. The rearrangement joins TRBV4-3 to TRBJ1-2; the D gene is possibly TRBD1 (6 bases). This CDR3 region has 15 residues. With 0 bases removed from V and 7 bases from J, the gap between germline ends came to 15 bases. Germline values: CDR1 LGHNA, CDR2 YSLEER.

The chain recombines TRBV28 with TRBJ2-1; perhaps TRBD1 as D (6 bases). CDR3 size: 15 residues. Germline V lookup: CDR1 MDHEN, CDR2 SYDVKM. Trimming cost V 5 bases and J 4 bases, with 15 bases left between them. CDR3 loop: CASSPGQITYNEQFF. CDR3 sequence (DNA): TGTGCCAGCAGTCCCGGACAGATAACGTACAATGAGCAGTTCTTC.

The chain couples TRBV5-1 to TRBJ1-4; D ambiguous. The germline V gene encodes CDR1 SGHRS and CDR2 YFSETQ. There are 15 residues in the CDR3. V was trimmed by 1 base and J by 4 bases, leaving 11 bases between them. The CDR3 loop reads CASSLRSADNEKLFF. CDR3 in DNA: TGCGCCAGCAGCTTGCGCTCAGCTGATAATGAAAAACTGTTTTTT.

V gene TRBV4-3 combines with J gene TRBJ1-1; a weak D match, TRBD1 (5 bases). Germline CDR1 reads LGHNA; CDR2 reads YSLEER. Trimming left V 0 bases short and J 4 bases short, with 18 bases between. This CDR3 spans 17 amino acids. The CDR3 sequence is CASSQDLGGGRSTEAFF. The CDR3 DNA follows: TGCGCCAGCAGCCAAGATCTTGGGGGGGGGAGAAGCACTGAAGCTTTCTTT.

In DNA form, the CDR3 reads TGTGCCAGCAGCTTTACCGGACTAGCAAACGAGCAGTACTTC. This codes for CASSFTGLANEQYF. This rearrangement joins TRBV7-3 to TRBJ2-7, with 8 bases that match TRBD2. The V gene's germline CDR1 is SGHTA and CDR2 FQGTGA. This CDR3 has 14 amino acids. The V and J ends lost 3 bases and 5 bases, in that order; junction bases with no gene match: 6.

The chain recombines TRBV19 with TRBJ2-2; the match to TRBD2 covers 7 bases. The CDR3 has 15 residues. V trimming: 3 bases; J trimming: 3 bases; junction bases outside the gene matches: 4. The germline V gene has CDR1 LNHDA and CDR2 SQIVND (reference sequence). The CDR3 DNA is TGTGCCAGTAGTATGACGAGCGGGGACACCGGGGAGCTGTTTTTT. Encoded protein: CASSMTSGDTGELFF. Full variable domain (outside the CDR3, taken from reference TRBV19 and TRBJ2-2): DGGITQSPKYLFRKEGQNVTLSCEQNLNHDAMYWYRQDPGQGLRLIYYSQIVNDFQKGDIAEGYSVSREKKESFPLTVTSAQKNPTAFYLCASSMTSGDTGELFFGEGSRLTVL.

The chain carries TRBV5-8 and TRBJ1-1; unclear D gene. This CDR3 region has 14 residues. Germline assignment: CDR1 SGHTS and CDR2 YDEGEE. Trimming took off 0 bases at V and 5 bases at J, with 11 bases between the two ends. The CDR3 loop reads CASSLGPPGTEAFF. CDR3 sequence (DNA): TGTGCCAGCAGCTTGGGCCCTCCGGGGACTGAAGCTTTCTTT.

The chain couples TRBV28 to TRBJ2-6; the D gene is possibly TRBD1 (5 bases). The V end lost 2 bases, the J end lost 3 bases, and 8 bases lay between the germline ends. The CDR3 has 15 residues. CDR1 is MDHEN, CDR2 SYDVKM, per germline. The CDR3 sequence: CASSLQGYGANVLTF. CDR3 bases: TGTGCCAGCAGTTTACAGGGTTATGGGGCCAACGTCCTGACTTTC. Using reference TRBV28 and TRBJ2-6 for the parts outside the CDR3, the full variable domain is DVKVTQSSRYLVKRTGEKVFLECVQDMDHENMFWYRQDPGLGLRLIYFSYDVKMKEKGDIPEGYSVSREKKERFSLILESASTNQTSMYLCASSLQGYGANVLTFGAGSRLTVL.

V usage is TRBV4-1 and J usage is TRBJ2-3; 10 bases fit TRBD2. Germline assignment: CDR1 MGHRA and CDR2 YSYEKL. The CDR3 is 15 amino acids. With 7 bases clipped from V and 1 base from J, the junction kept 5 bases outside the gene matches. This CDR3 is CASNDGTSGTDTQYF. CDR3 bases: TGCGCCAGCAACGACGGGACTAGCGGCACAGATACGCAGTATTTT.

The CDR3 DNA is TGTGCCAGCAGGCTCGAGGAGGGCCCTAATGAAAAACTGTTTTTT. It yields the protein CASRLEEGPNEKLFF. The chain combines TRBV7-9 with TRBJ1-4; D uncertain. There are 15 residues in the CDR3. With 6 bases removed from V and 3 bases from J, the gap between germline ends came to 14 bases. Germline CDR1 SEHNR, CDR2 FQNEAQ (reference sequence).

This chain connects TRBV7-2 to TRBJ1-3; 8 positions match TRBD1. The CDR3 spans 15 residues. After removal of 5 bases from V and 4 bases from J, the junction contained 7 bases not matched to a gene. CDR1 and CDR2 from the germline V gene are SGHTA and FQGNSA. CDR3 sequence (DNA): TGTGCCAGCAGCGAGTCAGGGGGCAGGGGAAACACCATATATTTT. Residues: CASSESGGRGNTIYF.

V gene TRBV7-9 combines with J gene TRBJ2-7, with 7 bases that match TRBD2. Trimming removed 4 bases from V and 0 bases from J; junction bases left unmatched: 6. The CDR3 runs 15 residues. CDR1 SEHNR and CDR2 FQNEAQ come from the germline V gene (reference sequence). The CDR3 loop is CASSSSSGLSYEQYF. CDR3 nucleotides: TGTGCCAGCAGCTCCTCTAGCGGACTCTCCTACGAGCAGTACTTC.

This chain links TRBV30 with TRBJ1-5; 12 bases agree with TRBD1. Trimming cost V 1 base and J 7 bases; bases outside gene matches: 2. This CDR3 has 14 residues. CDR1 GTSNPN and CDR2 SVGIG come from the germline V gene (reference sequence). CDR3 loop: CAWSAGTGGQPQHF. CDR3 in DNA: TGTGCCTGGAGTGCCGGGACAGGGGGCCAGCCCCAGCATTTT.

The CDR3 protein is CASSPQHGTNYGYTF. The CDR3, as DNA: TGTGCCAGTAGTCCACAACATGGAACTAACTATGGCTACACCTTC. V usage is TRBV19 and J usage is TRBJ1-2; D remains unclear. Germline V gene lookup returns CDR1 LNHDA and CDR2 SQIVND (reference sequence). The CDR3 sequence is 15 residues long. The V end lost 5 bases, the J end lost 0 bases, and 13 bases lay between the germline ends.